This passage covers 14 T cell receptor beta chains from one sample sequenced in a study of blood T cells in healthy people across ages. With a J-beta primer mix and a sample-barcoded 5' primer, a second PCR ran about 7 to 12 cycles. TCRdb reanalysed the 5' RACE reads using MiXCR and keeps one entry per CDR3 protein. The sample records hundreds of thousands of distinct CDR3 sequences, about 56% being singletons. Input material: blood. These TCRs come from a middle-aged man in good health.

This CDR3 reads CAIKSGRGTDTQYF. In DNA, the CDR3 is TGTGCCATCAAGAGTGGGCGGGGGACAGATACGCAGTATTTT. The chain carries TRBV10-3 and TRBJ2-3; 7 positions agree with TRBD2. The CDR3 runs to 14 residues. The V gene end was trimmed by 7 bases and the J gene end by 3 bases; junction bases not matched to a gene: 7. Germline values: CDR1 ENHRY, CDR2 SYGVKD.

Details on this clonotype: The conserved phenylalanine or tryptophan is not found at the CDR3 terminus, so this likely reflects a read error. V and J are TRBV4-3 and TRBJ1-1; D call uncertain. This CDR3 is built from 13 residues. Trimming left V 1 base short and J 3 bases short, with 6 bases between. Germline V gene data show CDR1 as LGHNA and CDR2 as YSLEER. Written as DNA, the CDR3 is TGCGCCAGCAGCCAAGGGAGGGACACTGAAGCTTTCCTT. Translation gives CASSQGRDTEAFL.

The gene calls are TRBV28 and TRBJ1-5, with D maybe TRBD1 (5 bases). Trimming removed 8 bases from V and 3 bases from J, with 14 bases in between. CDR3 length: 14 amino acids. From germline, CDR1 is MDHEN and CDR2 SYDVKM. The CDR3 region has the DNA TGTGCCAGCCGGGTACGGGGGGTCAATCAGCCCCAGCATTTT. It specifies CASRVRGVNQPQHF.

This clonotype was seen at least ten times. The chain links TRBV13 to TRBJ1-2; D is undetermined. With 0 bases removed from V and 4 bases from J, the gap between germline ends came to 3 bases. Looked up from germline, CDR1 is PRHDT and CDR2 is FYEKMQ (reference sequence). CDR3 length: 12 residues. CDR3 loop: CASSLGTYGYTF. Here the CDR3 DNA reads TGTGCCAGCAGCTTAGGGACCTATGGCTACACCTTC.

The CDR3 here is CASSVALIYEQYF. CDR3 DNA sequence: TGTGCCAGCAGTGTGGCCCTCATCTACGAGCAGTACTTC. The chain combines TRBV6-1 with TRBJ1-2; D uncertain. Judging by the DNA end, TRBJ2-7 fits better; the J call may be wrong. Germline CDR1 is MNHNS and CDR2 is SASEGT. The CDR3 is 13 residues long.

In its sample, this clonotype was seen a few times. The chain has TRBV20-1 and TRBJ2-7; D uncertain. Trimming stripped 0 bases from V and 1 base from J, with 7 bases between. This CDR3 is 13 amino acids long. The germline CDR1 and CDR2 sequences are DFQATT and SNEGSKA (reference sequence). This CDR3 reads CSARDLTSYEQYF. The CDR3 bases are TGCAGTGCTAGAGACCTGACATCCTACGAGCAGTACTTC.

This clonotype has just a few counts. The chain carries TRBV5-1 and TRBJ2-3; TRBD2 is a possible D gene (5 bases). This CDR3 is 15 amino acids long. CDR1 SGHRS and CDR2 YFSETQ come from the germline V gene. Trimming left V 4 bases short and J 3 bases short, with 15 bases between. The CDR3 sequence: CASSPRASITDTQYF. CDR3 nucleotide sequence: TGCGCCAGCAGCCCGAGGGCTAGCATAACAGATACGCAGTATTTT.

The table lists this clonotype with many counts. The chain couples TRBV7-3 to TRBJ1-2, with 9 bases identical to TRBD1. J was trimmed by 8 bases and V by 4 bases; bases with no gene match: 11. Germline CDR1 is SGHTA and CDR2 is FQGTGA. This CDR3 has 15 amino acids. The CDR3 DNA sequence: TGTGCCAGCAGCTACACCGGGACAGGGCAAGAAGGCTACACCTTC. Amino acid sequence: CASSYTGTGQEGYTF.

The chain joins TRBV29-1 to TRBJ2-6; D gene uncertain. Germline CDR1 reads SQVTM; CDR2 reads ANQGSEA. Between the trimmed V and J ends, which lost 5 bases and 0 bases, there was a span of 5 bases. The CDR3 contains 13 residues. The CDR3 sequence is CSVSSSGANVLTF. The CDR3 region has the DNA TGCAGCGTTTCCAGCTCTGGGGCCAACGTCCTGACTTTC.

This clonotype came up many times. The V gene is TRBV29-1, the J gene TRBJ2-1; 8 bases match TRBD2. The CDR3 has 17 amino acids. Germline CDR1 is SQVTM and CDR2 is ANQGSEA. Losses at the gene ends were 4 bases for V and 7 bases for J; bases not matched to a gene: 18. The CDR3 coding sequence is TGCAGCGTTGCCTCTCGAGAAGCTAGAGCGGGAGTAAATGAGCAGTTCTTC. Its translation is CSVASREARAGVNEQFF.

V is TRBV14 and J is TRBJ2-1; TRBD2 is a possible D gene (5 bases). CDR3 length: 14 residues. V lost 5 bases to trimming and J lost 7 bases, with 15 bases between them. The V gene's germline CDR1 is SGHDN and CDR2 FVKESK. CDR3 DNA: TGTGCCAGCAGCACCATTGACGGGGTGAATGAGCAGTTCTTC. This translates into CASSTIDGVNEQFF. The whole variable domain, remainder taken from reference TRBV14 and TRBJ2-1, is EAGVTQFPSHSVIEKGQTVTLRCDPISGHDNLYWYRRVMGKEIKFLLHFVKESKQDESGMPNNRFLAERTGGTYSTLKVQPAELEDSGVYFCASSTIDGVNEQFFGPGTRLTVL.

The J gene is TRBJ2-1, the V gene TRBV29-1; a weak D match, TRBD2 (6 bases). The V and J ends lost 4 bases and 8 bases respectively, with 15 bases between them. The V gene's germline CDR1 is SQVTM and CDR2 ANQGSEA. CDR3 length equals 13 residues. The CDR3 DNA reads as TGCAGCGTTGGGAGACTAGTTCTGGATGAGCAGTTCTTC. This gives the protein CSVGRLVLDEQFF.

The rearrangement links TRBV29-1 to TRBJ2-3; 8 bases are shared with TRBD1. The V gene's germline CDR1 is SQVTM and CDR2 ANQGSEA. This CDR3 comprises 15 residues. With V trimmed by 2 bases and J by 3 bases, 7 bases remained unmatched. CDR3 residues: CSVESTGGMTDTQYF. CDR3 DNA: TGCAGCGTTGAATCCACAGGGGGGATGACAGATACGCAGTATTTT.

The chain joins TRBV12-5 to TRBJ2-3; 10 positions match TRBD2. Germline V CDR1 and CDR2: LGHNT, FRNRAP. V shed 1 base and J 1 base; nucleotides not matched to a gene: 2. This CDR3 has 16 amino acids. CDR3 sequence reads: CASGLGTSGGTDTQYF. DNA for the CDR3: TGTGCTAGTGGTTTGGGGACTAGCGGAGGCACAGATACGCAGTATTTT.